This TCR beta chain was sequenced during a study of neurological immune-mediated disorders. The study, taken as a whole, reports: The repertoires of 18 of 34 multiple sclerosis patients were placed by phylogenetic grouping in a single related-CDR3 cluster, which may be a signature.

This clonotype has at least ten counts. Its antigen is not known. TCRdb re-called the 5' RACE reads with MiXCR, one entry per CDR3 protein. Of tens of thousands of distinct CDR3 sequences detected, approximately 4.2% appear once; the ten largest clones hold approximately 2.2%. Material for sequencing was PBMCs. This clonotype was obtained from a man younger than 40 with multiple sclerosis.

CDR3 sequence (DNA): TGCAGTGCCACGGGACAGCTTCTTGCAACTAATGAAAAACTGTTTTTT. Translation: CSATGQLLATNEKLFF. This rearrangement joins TRBV20-1 to TRBJ1-4; TRBD1 matches at 7 bases. There are 16 residues in the CDR3. V shed 6 bases and J 0 bases; nucleotides not matched to a gene: 10. The germline gives CDR1 DFQATT, CDR2 SNEGSKA (reference sequence).